The clone carrying this T cell receptor beta chain was found a few times. The antigen remains undetermined. The CDR3 has 14 amino acids. V dropped 5 bases and J dropped 3 bases, with 13 bases sitting between them. CDR1 and CDR2 from the germline V gene are MGHDK and SYGVNS. The data derive from a study of CD8+CD57+ T cells in acquired aplastic anemia. Whole-study results and caveats: Fewer than 30 CD8+ CDR3 sequences were shared between patients and controls.

Sequencing involved patients with CD8+CD57+ cell expansion previously shown by flow cytometry. Each of the patients presented with severe acquired aplastic anemia. Both TCR beta VDJ combination and CDR3 sequence profiling were carried out. Genomic DNA was the template for this profiling. TCRdb independently ran MiXCR on the reads; one entry per CDR3 protein. Among 400,000 to 600,000 distinct CDR3 sequences listed, roughly a third were seen once. This clonotype was obtained from a human donor with aplastic anemia. The sample consisted of sorted CD4+, CD8+, or CD8+CD57+ T cells (not recorded which) from PBMCs. The rearrangement joins TRBV25-1 to TRBJ1-2, with unresolved D. The CDR3 nucleotides read TGTGCCAGCAGTTTATCGCGCGTTGACTATGGCTACACCTTC. Translation: CASSLSRVDYGYTF.